The next 31 T cell receptor beta chains were all read from a single sample in a study of shared clonotypes between healthy human individuals (dated by TCRdb to 2020 to 2022). Library generation was performed with the immunoSEQ multiplex PCR assay. As stored in TCRdb, this immuneACCESS dataset retains in-frame rearrangements with V and J assigned. A fraction of the clones does not appear; measured against another copy, unresolved V genes explain less than half of the discrepancy, and the remainder lacks a known reason. The table for this sample lists millions of clones; around 90% of them were counted only once. Roughly 0.15% of the sample lies in the top ten. The material sequenced was naive CD4+ T cells sorted from blood. This sample's cell subset or site label indicates: CD45RA+ positively selected. These receptors came from a man aged 18 to 35 in good health.

This clone was seen more than once but under ten times. The J gene is TRBJ2-7, the V gene TRBV21-1. TRBV21-1 is marked as a pseudogene. The CDR3 has 12 amino acids. The CDR3 coding sequence is TGTGCCAGCAGCAAAGGGTTGTACGAGCAGTACTTC. This codes for CASSKGLYEQYF.

V gene TRBV5-1 combines with J gene TRBJ2-7, with 9 bases identical to TRBD1. This CDR3 has 15 residues. Germline V lookup: CDR1 SGHRS, CDR2 YFSETQ. Losses at the gene ends were 3 bases for V and 6 bases for J; bases not matched to a gene: 10. CDR3 sequence (DNA): TGCGCCAGCAGCTCCACCGGGACAGGGCTATCCGAGCAGTACTTC. It specifies CASSSTGTGLSEQYF. The full variable domain, its missing parts supplied by reference TRBV5-1 and TRBJ2-7, is KAGVTQTPRYLIKTRGQQVTLSCSPISGHRSVSWYQQTPGQGLQFLFEYFSETQRNKGNFPGRFSGRQFSNSRSEMNVSTLELGDSALYLCASSSTGTGLSEQYFGPGTRLTVT.

The gene calls are TRBV6-6 and TRBJ1-1; D might be TRBD1 (6 bases). The CDR3 consists of 15 residues. The germline gives CDR1 MNHNY, CDR2 SVGAGI (reference sequence). V lost 1 base to trimming and J lost 2 bases, with 11 bases between them. The CDR3 nucleotides read TGTGCCAGCAGTTACTACCGGACAGTTAACACTGAAGCTTTCTTT. Translated, it gives CASSYYRTVNTEAFF.

The chain recombines TRBV25-1 with TRBJ2-5; the match to TRBD2 covers 8 bases. The J segment lost 2 bases and the V segment lost 6 bases, leaving 8 bases of the junction unmatched. The germline V gene has CDR1 MGHDK and CDR2 SYGVNS. This CDR3 spans 15 amino acids. The CDR3 protein is CASSLLADFQETQYF. The CDR3 nucleotides read TGTGCCAGCAGCCTACTAGCGGACTTTCAAGAGACCCAGTACTTC.

J is TRBJ2-7 and V is TRBV6-5; 11 bases are shared with TRBD2. The germline CDR1 and CDR2 sequences are MNHEY and SVGAGI. This CDR3 comprises 14 residues. J gave up 4 bases and V 6 bases, and 5 bases lay outside the gene matches. The CDR3 DNA reads TGTGCCAGCAGACTTAGCGGGGGGGAGTACGAGCAGTACTTC. Protein product: CASRLSGGEYEQYF.

The chain joins TRBV29-1 to TRBJ1-2; 7 positions agree with TRBD1. Germline loops: CDR1 SQVTM, CDR2 ANQGSEA. The CDR3 length is 11 residues. J gave up 8 bases and V 6 bases, and 6 bases lay outside the gene matches. The CDR3 DNA sequence: TGCAGCGTGGGGGACAGTATAGGCTACACCTTC. Its protein is CSVGDSIGYTF.

The genes are TRBV11-1 and TRBJ2-3, with D unresolved. The CDR3 loop spans 15 amino acids. V was pared by 1 base and J by 0 bases, with 8 bases between. The germline gives CDR1 SGHAT, CDR2 FQDESV (reference sequence). For the CDR3, the DNA is TGTGCCAGCAGCTTAGACCCGGAAAGCACAGATACGCAGTATTTT. Its translation is CASSLDPESTDTQYF.

This chain joins TRBV10-3 and TRBJ1-2; tentative D call: TRBD1 (5 bases). This CDR3 is 13 amino acids long. The germline V and J ends were trimmed by 7 bases and 7 bases, with 16 bases remaining between them. Germline V gene lookup returns CDR1 ENHRY and CDR2 SYGVKD. DNA of the CDR3: TGTGCCATCACCTTTGAAGGGGCTGGTGGCTACACCTTC. This codes for CAITFEGAGGYTF.

The genes are TRBV18 and TRBJ1-2, with D maybe TRBD1 (6 bases). With 6 bases removed from V and 8 bases from J, the gap between germline ends came to 22 bases. Germline CDR1 KGHSH, CDR2 LQKENI. The CDR3 covers 15 residues. The CDR3 region has the DNA TGTGCCAGCTCGCCGTCGACCGGGGGGCTTTTCGGCTACACCTTC. This translates into CASSPSTGGLFGYTF. Together with reference TRBV18 and TRBJ1-2, the CDR3 gives the full variable domain: NAGVMQNPRHLVRRRGQEARLRCSPMKGHSHVYWYRQLPEEGLKFMVYLQKENIIDESGMPKERFSAEFPKEGPSILRIQQVVRGDSAAYFCASSPSTGGLFGYTFGSGTRLTVV.

V gene TRBV6-5 combines with J gene TRBJ2-5, with 7 bases matching TRBD1. Germline V lookup: CDR1 MNHEY, CDR2 SVGAGI. V was clipped by 6 bases and J by 5 bases; unmatched bases: 9. The CDR3 sequence is 14 residues long. The CDR3 protein is CASRFYRDSETQYF. CDR3 DNA: TGTGCCAGCAGATTCTACCGGGACAGCGAGACCCAGTACTTC.

V usage is TRBV20-1 and J usage is TRBJ2-7; possible D gene TRBD2, 6 bases. Trimming pared 5 bases from V and 6 bases from J, leaving 11 bases between. This CDR3 is built from 11 residues. The germline CDR1 and CDR2 sequences are DFQATT and SNEGSKA (reference sequence). CDR3 in amino acids: CSASDYSEQYF. The CDR3 DNA follows: TGCAGTGCTTCGGACTACTCCGAGCAGTACTTC.

The chain recombines TRBV6-5 with TRBJ1-2; D unclear. The V end lost 0 bases, the J end lost 2 bases, and 13 bases lay between the germline ends. In germline, CDR1 is MNHEY, CDR2 SVGAGI. This CDR3 comprises 16 residues. CDR3 DNA: TGTGCCAGCAGTTACTCGATTGCTGGCTGGAACTATGGCTACACCTTC. Translation gives CASSYSIAGWNYGYTF.

The chain links TRBV4-1 to TRBJ2-7; 10 bases align to TRBD2. Per germline, CDR1 MGHRA and CDR2 YSYEKL. V lost 0 bases and J lost 0; bases outside the gene matches: 11. The length of the CDR3 is 19 residues. In nucleotides, the CDR3 is TGCGCCAGCAGCCAAGATTCCGGTCCGGGACTAGCGAGCTCCTACGAGCAGTACTTC. This gives the protein CASSQDSGPGLASSYEQYF.

This clone was recorded once. The chain carries TRBV5-1 and TRBJ1-1; 8 positions match TRBD1. CDR1 is SGHRS, CDR2 YFSETQ, per germline. V shed 5 bases, J shed 5 bases, and the junction held 8 bases outside the gene matches. The CDR3 is made up of 14 amino acids. Here the CDR3 reads CASRLDRGNTEAFF. The CDR3 coding sequence is TGCGCCAGCAGATTAGACAGGGGAAATACTGAAGCTTTCTTT.

The chain couples TRBV27 to TRBJ1-5, with D perhaps matching TRBD1 (5 bases). The germline V gene has CDR1 MNHEY and CDR2 SMNVEV (reference sequence). CDR3 length: 16 amino acids. The germline V and J ends were trimmed by 6 bases and 6 bases, with 21 bases remaining between them. In DNA, the CDR3 is TGTGCCAGCAGCCGTATTGGGGCAGGGACTACTCAGCCCCAGCATTTT. This gives the protein CASSRIGAGTTQPQHF.

The chain joins TRBV7-8 to TRBJ1-3, with 8 bases fitting TRBD1. Germline V gene sequence: CDR1 SGHVS, CDR2 FQNEAQ. Trimming cost V 5 bases and J 0 bases; bases outside gene matches: 6. The CDR3 has 16 amino acids. CDR3 coding DNA: TGTGCCAGCAGCCCAGACAGGGGAGGCTCTGGAAACACCATATATTTT. Its protein is CASSPDRGGSGNTIYF.

Concerning this clone itself: The identical CDR3 is also encoded by other nucleotide sequences in the sample. This chain joins TRBV18 and TRBJ1-4, with D possibly TRBD1 on 5 matching bases. Trimming took 2 bases from V and 7 from J, leaving 8 bases between them. Per germline, CDR1 KGHSH and CDR2 LQKENI. This CDR3 is 13 amino acids long. The CDR3 loop reads CASSPAGGEKLFF. The CDR3 DNA follows: TGTGCCAGCTCACCAGCCGGGGGTGAAAAACTGTTTTTT.

V usage is TRBV19 and J usage is TRBJ1-2; D remains ambiguous. Trimming left V 1 base short and J 8 bases short, with 14 bases between. The CDR3 runs 14 residues. Germline assignment: CDR1 LNHDA and CDR2 SQIVND (reference sequence). CDR3 DNA sequence: TGTGCCAGTAGTATAGTAATACTCGGGAACGGCTACACCTTC. Translation gives CASSIVILGNGYTF.

CDR3 coding DNA: TGTGCCTGGAGTGTATTATGGAAGGCTTTCTTT. It yields the protein CAWSVLWKAFF. This sequence joins TRBV30 and TRBJ1-1; D ambiguous. The ends were cut back, 0 bases at V and 11 bases at J, with 10 bases in the middle. This CDR3 contains 11 residues. Per germline, CDR1 GTSNPN and CDR2 SVGIG (reference sequence). The full variable domain, rest sourced from reference TRBV30 and TRBJ1-1, is SQTIHQWPATLVQPVGSPLSLECTVEGTSNPNLYWYRQAAGRGLQLLFYSVGIGQISSEVPQNLSASRPQDRQFILSSKKLLLSDSGFYLCAWSVLWKAFFGQGTRLTVV.

Points on this clone: Other DNA sequences within the sample encode an identical CDR3. V is TRBV5-1 and J is TRBJ2-7; D possibly matches TRBD1 or TRBD2 (5 bases each). V lost 1 base and J 3 bases, leaving 11 bases between the germline ends. CDR3 length: 14 residues. Germline CDR1 reads SGHRS; CDR2 reads YFSETQ. In DNA, the CDR3 is TGCGCCAGCAGCTTGCGAGGGGAAGGCTACGAGCAGTACTTC. Residues: CASSLRGEGYEQYF.

The J gene is TRBJ1-1, the V gene TRBV2; 11 bases line up with TRBD1. This CDR3 is 14 amino acids long. Germline CDR1 reads SNHLY; CDR2 reads FYNNEI. After removal of 6 bases from V and 6 bases from J, the junction contained 6 bases not matched to a gene. The CDR3 DNA reads as TGTGCCAGCAGGGGGACAGGGGGTCACGCTGAAGCTTTCTTT. It translates to CASRGTGGHAEAFF.

The rearrangement joins TRBV5-4 to TRBJ2-4; D gene ambiguous. V shed 6 bases and J shed 0 bases, with 10 bases lying between them. Germline V CDR1 and CDR2: SGHNT, YYREEE (reference sequence). This CDR3 region has 14 residues. The CDR3 DNA is TGTGCCAGCACCAACAGCATAGCCAAAAACATTCAGTACTTC. Protein product: CASTNSIAKNIQYF.

This sequence joins TRBV7-8 and TRBJ2-7; 7 bases line up with TRBD1. The junction had 13 bases not matched to a gene; V was cut back by 5 bases and J by 0 bases. Germline V gives CDR1 SGHVS, CDR2 FQNEAQ. CDR3 length: 17 amino acids. CDR3 sequence reads: CASSPRGHRDSSYEQYF. For the CDR3, the DNA is TGTGCCAGCAGCCCGAGGGGGCATAGGGATAGCTCCTACGAGCAGTACTTC.

The chain has TRBV7-8 and TRBJ1-1, with 10 bases that match TRBD1. In germline, CDR1 is SGHVS, CDR2 FQNEAQ. V lost 3 bases to trimming and J lost 7 bases; unmatched junction nucleotides: 5. The CDR3 length is 14 residues. Here the CDR3 reads CASSFPGQGNEAFF. In DNA, the CDR3 is TGTGCCAGCAGCTTTCCGGGACAGGGGAATGAAGCTTTCTTT.

This clone showed up just once. This rearrangement joins TRBV7-2 to TRBJ1-2, with D unresolved. The V gene's germline CDR1 is SGHTA and CDR2 FQGNSA. The V gene lost 1 base and the J gene lost 10 bases, with 16 bases spanning the gap. This CDR3 contains 14 residues. The CDR3 reads CASSLGRAVRDYTF. The CDR3 nucleotides read TGTGCCAGCAGCTTAGGTAGGGCCGTTAGGGACTACACCTTC.

The rearrangement joins TRBV5-1 to TRBJ1-2, with D possibly matching TRBD1 (6 bases). V was trimmed by 5 bases and J by 4 bases, leaving 18 bases between them. Germline V gene data show CDR1 as SGHRS and CDR2 as YFSETQ. CDR3 length: 15 residues. The CDR3 bases are TGCGCCAGCAGGGATGACCGGGGGGGCGGCTATGGCTACACCTTC. It encodes CASRDDRGGGYGYTF. Full variable domain (outside the CDR3, taken from reference TRBV5-1 and TRBJ1-2): KAGVTQTPRYLIKTRGQQVTLSCSPISGHRSVSWYQQTPGQGLQFLFEYFSETQRNKGNFPGRFSGRQFSNSRSEMNVSTLELGDSALYLCASRDDRGGGYGYTFGSGTRLTVV.

This clone was detected only once. The chain is built from TRBV5-8 and TRBJ2-5; D ambiguous. The CDR3 is made up of 13 amino acids. Germline values: CDR1 SGHTS, CDR2 YDEGEE. The V end was cut by 1 base, the J end by 1 base, with 5 bases between. CDR3 residues: CASSLMGQETQYF. CDR3 bases: TGTGCCAGCAGCTTGATGGGCCAAGAGACCCAGTACTTC.

The rearrangement uses TRBV30 and TRBJ1-1; D perhaps matches TRBD1 (5 bases). The CDR3 loop spans 13 amino acids. The ends were cut back, 1 base at V and 5 bases at J, with 11 bases in the middle. Germline V gives CDR1 GTSNPN, CDR2 SVGIG (reference sequence). CDR3 in amino acids: CAWSGSKGTEAFF. The CDR3 DNA reads TGTGCCTGGAGTGGCAGTAAGGGGACTGAAGCTTTCTTT.

V usage is TRBV30 and J usage is TRBJ1-1; D gene uncertain. Trimming pared 3 bases from V and 8 bases from J, leaving 13 bases between. CDR3 length: 12 residues. The germline gives CDR1 GTSNPN, CDR2 SVGIG (reference sequence). The CDR3 here is CAWSTWTAEAFF. CDR3 sequence (DNA): TGTGCCTGGAGCACCTGGACTGCAGAAGCTTTCTTT.

In nucleotides, the CDR3 is TGTGCCAGCTCACGTGGGGCCAGGACAGATACGCAGTATTTT. This translates into CASSRGARTDTQYF. The J gene is TRBJ2-3, the V gene TRBV18; perhaps TRBD1 as D (5 bases). The CDR3 is 14 residues long. Germline V gene lookup returns CDR1 KGHSH and CDR2 LQKENI. Trimming cost V 4 bases and J 3 bases, with 11 bases left between them.

The chain carries TRBV19 and TRBJ2-7; 10 positions match TRBD1. The CDR3 totals 15 residues. The germline CDR1 and CDR2 sequences are LNHDA and SQIVND (reference sequence). V lost 1 base and J lost 8; bases outside the gene matches: 8. The CDR3 spells CASSIVGTGVLQQYF. The CDR3 DNA reads TGTGCCAGTAGTATAGTTGGGACAGGGGTTCTCCAGCAGTACTTC.